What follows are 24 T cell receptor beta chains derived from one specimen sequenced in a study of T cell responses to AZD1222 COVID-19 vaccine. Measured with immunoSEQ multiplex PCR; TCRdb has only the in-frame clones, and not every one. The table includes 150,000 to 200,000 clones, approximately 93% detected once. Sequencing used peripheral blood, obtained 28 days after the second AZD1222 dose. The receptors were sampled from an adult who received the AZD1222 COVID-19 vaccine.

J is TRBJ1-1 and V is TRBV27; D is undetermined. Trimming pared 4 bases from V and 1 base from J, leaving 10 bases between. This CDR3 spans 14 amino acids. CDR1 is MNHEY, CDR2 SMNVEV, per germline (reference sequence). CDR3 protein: CASSYRAQNTEAFF. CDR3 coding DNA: TGTGCCAGCAGTTATCGAGCCCAGAACACTGAAGCTTTCTTT.

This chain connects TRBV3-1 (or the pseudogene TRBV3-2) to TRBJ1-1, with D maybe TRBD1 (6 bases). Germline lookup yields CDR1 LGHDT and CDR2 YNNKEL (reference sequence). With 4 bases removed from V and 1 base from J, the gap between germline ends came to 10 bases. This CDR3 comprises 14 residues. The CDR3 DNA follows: TGTGCCAGCAGCCCGTCGGACAGGAACACTGAAGCTTTCTTT. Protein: CASSPSDRNTEAFF.

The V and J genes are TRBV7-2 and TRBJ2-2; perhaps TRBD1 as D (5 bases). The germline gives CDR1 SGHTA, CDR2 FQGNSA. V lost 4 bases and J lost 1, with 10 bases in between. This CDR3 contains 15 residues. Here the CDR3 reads CASSSTGKNTGELFF. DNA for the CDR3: TGTGCCAGCAGCTCAACAGGAAAGAACACCGGGGAGCTGTTTTTT.

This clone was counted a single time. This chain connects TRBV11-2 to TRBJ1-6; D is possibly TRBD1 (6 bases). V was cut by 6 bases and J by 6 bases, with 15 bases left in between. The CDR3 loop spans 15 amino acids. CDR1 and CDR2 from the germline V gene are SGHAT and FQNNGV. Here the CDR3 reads CASRPNTGSNSPLHF. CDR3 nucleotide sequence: TGTGCCAGCAGACCGAATACAGGGAGTAATTCACCCCTCCACTTT.

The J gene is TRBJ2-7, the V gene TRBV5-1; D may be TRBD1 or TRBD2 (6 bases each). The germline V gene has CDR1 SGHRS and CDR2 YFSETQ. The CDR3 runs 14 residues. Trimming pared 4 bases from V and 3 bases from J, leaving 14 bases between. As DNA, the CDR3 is TGCGCCAGCAGCGCCGAGGGGGGCTTCTACGAGCAGTACTTC. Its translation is CASSAEGGFYEQYF.

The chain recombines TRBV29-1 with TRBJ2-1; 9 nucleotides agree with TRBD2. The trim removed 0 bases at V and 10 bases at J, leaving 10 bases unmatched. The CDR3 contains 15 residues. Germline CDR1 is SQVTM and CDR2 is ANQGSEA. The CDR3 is CSVEEGLAGLGEQFF. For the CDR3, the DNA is TGCAGCGTTGAAGAAGGTCTAGCGGGATTAGGGGAGCAGTTCTTC.

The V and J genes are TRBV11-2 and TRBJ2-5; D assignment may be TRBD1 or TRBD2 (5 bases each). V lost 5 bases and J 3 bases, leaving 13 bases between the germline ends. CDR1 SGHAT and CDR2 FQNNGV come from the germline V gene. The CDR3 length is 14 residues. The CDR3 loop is CASSPVGPEETQYF. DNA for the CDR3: TGTGCCAGCAGCCCGGTGGGACCAGAAGAGACCCAGTACTTC.

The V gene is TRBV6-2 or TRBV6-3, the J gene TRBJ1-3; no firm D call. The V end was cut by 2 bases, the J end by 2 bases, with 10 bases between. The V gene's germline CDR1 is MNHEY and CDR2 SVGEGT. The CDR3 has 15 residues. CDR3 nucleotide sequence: TGTGCCAGCAGTTACGGCAGGTCGACTGGAAACACCATATATTTT. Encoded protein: CASSYGRSTGNTIYF.

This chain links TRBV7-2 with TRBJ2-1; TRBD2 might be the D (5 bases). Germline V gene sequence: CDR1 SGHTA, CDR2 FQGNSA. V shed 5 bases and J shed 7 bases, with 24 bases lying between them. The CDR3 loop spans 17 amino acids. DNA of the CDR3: TGTGCCAGCAGCCCGGGTCTGGTCGAGGGCCGGTATAATGAGCAGTTCTTC. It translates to CASSPGLVEGRYNEQFF.

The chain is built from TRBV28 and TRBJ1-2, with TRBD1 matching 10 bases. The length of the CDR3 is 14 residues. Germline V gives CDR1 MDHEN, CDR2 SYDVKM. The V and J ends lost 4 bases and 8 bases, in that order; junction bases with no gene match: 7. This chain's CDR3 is CASSWRDRGLGYTF. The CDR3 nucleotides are TGTGCCAGCAGTTGGAGGGACAGGGGTTTGGGCTACACCTTC.

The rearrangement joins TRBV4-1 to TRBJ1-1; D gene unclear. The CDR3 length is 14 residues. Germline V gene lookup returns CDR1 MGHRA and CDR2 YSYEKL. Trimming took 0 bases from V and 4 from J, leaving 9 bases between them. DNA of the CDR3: TGCGCCAGCAGCCAAGAACGGGGAAGCACTGAAGCTTTCTTT. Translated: CASSQERGSTEAFF.

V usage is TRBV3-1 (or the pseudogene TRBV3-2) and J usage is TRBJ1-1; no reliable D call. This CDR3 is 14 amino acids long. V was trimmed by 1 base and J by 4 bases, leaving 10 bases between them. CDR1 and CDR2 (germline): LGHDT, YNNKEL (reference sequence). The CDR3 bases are TGTGCCAGCAGCCAAGGGACTTTGAGCACTGAAGCTTTCTTT. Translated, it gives CASSQGTLSTEAFF.

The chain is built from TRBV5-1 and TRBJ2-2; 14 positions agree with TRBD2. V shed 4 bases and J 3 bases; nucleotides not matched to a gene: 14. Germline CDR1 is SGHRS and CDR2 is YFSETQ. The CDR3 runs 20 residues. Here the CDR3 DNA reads TGCGCCAGCAGCCAACCGGGACTAGCGGGAGCCAGGTCACACACCGGGGAGCTGTTTTTT. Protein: CASSQPGLAGARSHTGELFF.

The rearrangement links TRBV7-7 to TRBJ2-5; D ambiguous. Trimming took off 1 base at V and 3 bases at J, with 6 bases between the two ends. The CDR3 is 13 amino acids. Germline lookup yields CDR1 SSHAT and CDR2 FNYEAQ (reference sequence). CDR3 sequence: CASSLGQKETQYF. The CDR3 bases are TGTGCCAGCAGCTTAGGCCAGAAAGAGACCCAGTACTTC.

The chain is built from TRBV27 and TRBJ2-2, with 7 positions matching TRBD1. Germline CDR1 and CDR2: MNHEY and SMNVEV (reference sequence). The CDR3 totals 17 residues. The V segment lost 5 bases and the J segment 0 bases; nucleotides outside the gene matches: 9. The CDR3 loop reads CASSPTRQGANTGELFF. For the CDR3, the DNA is TGTGCCAGCAGTCCCACACGACAGGGCGCGAACACCGGGGAGCTGTTTTTT.

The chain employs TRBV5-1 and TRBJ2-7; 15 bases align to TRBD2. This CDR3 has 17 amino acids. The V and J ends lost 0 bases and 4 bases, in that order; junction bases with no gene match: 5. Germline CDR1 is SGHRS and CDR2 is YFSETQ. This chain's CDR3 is CASSLAPGLAGGYEQYF. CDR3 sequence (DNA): TGCGCCAGCAGCTTGGCCCCGGGACTAGCGGGAGGTTACGAGCAGTACTTC.

Written as DNA, the CDR3 is TGTGCCAGCACCCTAGCGGGGAACCGAGGAGATACGCAGTATTTT. Its protein is CASTLAGNRGDTQYF. The chain combines TRBV19 with TRBJ2-3, with 9 bases fitting TRBD2. Germline trimming cut 9 bases from V and 5 bases from J; bases unmatched to any gene: 12. Germline V CDR1 and CDR2: LNHDA, SQIVND (reference sequence). The CDR3 consists of 15 residues.

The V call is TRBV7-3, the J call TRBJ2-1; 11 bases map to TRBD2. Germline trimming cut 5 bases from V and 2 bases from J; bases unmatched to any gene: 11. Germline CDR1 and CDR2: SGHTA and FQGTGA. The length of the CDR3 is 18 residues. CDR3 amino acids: CASSPGRLAGGPYNEQFF. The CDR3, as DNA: TGTGCCAGCAGCCCGGGTCGGCTAGCGGGAGGCCCCTACAATGAGCAGTTCTTC.

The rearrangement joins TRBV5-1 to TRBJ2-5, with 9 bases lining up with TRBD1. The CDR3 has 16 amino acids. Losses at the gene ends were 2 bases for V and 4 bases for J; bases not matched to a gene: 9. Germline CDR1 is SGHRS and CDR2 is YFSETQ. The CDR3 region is CASSLRPGQGRETQYF. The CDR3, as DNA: TGCGCCAGCAGCTTAAGACCGGGACAGGGCAGAGAGACCCAGTACTTC.

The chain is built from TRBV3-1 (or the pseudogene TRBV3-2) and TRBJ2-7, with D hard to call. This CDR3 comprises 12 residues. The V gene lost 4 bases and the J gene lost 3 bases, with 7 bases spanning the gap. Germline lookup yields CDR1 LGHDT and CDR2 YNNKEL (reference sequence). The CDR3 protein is CASSPPSYEQYF. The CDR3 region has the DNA TGTGCCAGCAGCCCTCCTAGCTACGAGCAGTACTTC.

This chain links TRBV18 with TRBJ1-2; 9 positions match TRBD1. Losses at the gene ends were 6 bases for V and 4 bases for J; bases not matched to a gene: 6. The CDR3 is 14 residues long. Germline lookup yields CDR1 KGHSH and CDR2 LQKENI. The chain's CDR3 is CASSHKDRGYGYTF. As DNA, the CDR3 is TGTGCCAGCTCCCATAAGGACAGGGGCTATGGCTACACCTTC.

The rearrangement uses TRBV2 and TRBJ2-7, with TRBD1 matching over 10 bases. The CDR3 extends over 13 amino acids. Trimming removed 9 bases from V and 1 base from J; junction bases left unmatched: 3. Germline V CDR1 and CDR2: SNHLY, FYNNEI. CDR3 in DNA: TGTGCCAGGCGGGACAGGGGTTCCTACGAGCAGTACTTC. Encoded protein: CARRDRGSYEQYF. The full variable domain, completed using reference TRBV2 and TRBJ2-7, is EPEVTQTPSHQVTQMGQEVILRCVPISNHLYFYWYRQILGQKVEFLVSFYNNEISEKSEIFDDQFSVERPDGSNFTLKIRSTKLEDSAMYFCARRDRGSYEQYFGPGTRLTVT.

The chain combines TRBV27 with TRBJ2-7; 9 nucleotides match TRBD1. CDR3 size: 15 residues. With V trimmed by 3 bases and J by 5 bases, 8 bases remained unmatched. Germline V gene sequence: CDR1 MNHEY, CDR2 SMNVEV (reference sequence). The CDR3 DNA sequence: TGTGCCAGCAGTTTTGAAGGACAGGGGTGGCACGAGCAGTACTTC. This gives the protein CASSFEGQGWHEQYF.

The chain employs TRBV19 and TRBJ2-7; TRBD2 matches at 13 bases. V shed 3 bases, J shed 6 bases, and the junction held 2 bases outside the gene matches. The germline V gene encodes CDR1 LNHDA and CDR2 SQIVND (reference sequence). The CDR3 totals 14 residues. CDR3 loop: CASSIGTSGVEQYF. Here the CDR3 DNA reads TGTGCCAGTAGTATTGGGACTAGCGGGGTCGAGCAGTACTTC.